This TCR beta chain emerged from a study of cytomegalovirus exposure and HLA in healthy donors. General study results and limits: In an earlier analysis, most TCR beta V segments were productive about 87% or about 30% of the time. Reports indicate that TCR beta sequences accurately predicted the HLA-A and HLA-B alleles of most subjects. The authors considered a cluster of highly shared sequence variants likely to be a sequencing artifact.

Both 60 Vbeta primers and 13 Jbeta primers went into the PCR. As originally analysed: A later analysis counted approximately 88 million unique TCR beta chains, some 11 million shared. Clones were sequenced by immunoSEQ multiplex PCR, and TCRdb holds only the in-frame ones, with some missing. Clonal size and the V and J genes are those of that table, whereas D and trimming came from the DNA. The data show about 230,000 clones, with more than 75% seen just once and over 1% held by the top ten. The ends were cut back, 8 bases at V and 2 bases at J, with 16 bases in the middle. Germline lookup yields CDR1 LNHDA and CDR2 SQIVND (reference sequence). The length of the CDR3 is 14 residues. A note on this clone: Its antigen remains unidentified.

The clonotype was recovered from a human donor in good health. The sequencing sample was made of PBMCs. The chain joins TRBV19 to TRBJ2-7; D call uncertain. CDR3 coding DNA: TGTGCCAGTTCATTGTACGGCGGTCCCTACGAGCAGTACTTC. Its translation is CASSLYGGPYEQYF.